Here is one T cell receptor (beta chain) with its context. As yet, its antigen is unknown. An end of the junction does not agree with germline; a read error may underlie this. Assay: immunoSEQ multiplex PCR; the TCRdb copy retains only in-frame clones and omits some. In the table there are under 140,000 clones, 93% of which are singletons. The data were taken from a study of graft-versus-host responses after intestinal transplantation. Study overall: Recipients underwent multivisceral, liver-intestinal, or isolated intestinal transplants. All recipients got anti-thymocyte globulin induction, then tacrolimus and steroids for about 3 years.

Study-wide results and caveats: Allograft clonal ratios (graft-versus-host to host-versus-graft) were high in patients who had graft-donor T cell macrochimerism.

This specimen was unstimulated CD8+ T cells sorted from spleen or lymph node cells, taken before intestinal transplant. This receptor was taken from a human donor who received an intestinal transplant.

The CDR3 reads CASSLTSNRQGPLIF. In nucleotides, the CDR3 is TGTGCCAGCAGCTTAACGAGTAATCGGCAGGGGCCCTTAATCTTC. This chain uses TRBV7-3 with TRBJ2-1, with TRBD1 as a possible D gene (6 bases). CDR3 length equals 15 residues. Per the germline V gene, CDR1 is SGHTA and CDR2 is FQGTGA. Together with reference TRBV7-3 and TRBJ2-1, the CDR3 gives the full variable domain: GAGVSQTPSNKVTEKGKYVELRCDPISGHTALYWYRQSLGQGPEFLIYFQGTGAADDSGLPNDRFFAVRPEGSVSTLKIQRTERGDSAVYLCASSLTSNRQGPLIFGPGTRLTVL.